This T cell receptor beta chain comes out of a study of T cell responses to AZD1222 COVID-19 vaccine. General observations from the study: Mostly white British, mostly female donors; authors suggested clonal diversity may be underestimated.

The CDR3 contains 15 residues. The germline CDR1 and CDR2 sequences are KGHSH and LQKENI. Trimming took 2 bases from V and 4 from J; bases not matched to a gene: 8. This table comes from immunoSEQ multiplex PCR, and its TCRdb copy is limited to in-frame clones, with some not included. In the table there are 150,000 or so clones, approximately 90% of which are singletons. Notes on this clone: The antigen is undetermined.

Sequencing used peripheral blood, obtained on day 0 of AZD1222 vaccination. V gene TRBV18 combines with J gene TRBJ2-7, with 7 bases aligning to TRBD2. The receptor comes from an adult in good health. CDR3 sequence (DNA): TGTGCCAGCTCACCATACTGGGAGGGAGTTTACGAGCAGTACTTC. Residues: CASSPYWEGVYEQYF.